This TCR beta chain was retrieved from a study of T cells in Graves' hyperthyroidism and ophthalmopathy. CDR1 is MNHNS, CDR2 SASEGT, per germline. The CDR3 has 16 residues. Trimming left V 6 bases short and J 5 bases short, with 22 bases between. Amplification of TCR beta CDR3 regions used RNA as the template. The HTBI primer set was used in a first-round RT-PCR of the TCR CDR3. MiXCR was run by TCRdb on the multiplex PCR reads, yielding one entry per CDR3 protein. This repertoire shows about 200,000 distinct CDR3 sequences, approximately 16% found once; its top ten account for about 45%. This clonotype has at least ten counts.

The source material was blood. The chain combines TRBV6-1 with TRBJ2-5; D possibly corresponds to TRBD2 (6 bases). This TCR was recovered from a man aged 35 to 55 with Graves' hyperthyroidism. The CDR3 protein is CASSWMGRRVLETQYF. CDR3 DNA sequence: TGTGCCAGCAGCTGGATGGGGAGGCGTGTTTTGGAGACCCAGTACTTC.